This is a list of T cell receptor beta chains from one sample in a study of CD8 T cells in ankylosing spondylitis. TCRdb reprocessed the 5' RACE reads with MiXCR, giving one entry per CDR3 protein. This sample has some 800,000 distinct CDR3 sequences, with about 12% found just once. The sequencing input was blood, either unsorted or a sorted T cell fraction (not recorded which). Receptors originate from a male donor with ankylosing spondylitis. CDR3s include the opening cysteine and the closing phenylalanine or tryptophan. D genes are given only for firm matches. Size is stated for part of the rows, as once, few or many counts, or as a class when the clone is expanded.

clone size: .; J gene: TRBJ1-1; V gene: TRBV19; D gene: .; CDR3 DNA: TGTGCCAGTGGCCCCGGGGCTACATTCCCCATGAACACTGAAGCTTTCTTT; CDR3 protein: CASGPGATFPMNTEAFF
clone size: few; J gene: TRBJ1-4; V gene: TRBV20-1; D gene: .; CDR3 DNA: TGCAGTGCAAGACAGGTGCCGGGAGAAAAACTGTTTTTT; CDR3 protein: CSARQVPGEKLFF
clone size: .; J gene: TRBJ2-1; V gene: TRBV27; D gene: .; CDR3 DNA: TGTGCCAGCAGTCCCAGGGACTTCCCAAGGAATGAGCAGTTCTTC; CDR3 protein: CASSPRDFPRNEQFF
clone size: many; J gene: TRBJ1-1; V gene: TRBV5-6; D gene: .; CDR3 DNA: TGTGCCAGCAGCTTGGGGGCCGGGGAGGCTTTCTTT; CDR3 protein: CASSLGAGEAFF
clone size: .; J gene: TRBJ2-2; V gene: TRBV10-3; D gene: TRBD2; CDR3 DNA: TGTGCCATCAGTCAGGGTCTAGCGGGGGACGCCGGGGAGCTGTTTTTT; CDR3 protein: CAISQGLAGDAGELFF
clone size: few; J gene: TRBJ2-7; V gene: TRBV12-3/TRBV12-4; D gene: TRBD1; CDR3 DNA: TGTGCCAGCAGTTTTGGGGGACAGGGCTCCTACGAGCAGTACTTC; CDR3 protein: CASSFGGQGSYEQYF
clone size: .; J gene: TRBJ2-1; V gene: TRBV7-8; D gene: .; CDR3 DNA: TGTGCCAGCAGCTTAGATCGGGGGGCGGGCGAGCAGTTCTTC; CDR3 protein: CASSLDRGAGEQFF
clone size: .; J gene: TRBJ1-5; V gene: TRBV20-1; D gene: TRBD1; CDR3 DNA: TGCAGTGCTGGCAGGGGGGCGAATCAGCCCCAGCATTTT; CDR3 protein: CSAGRGANQPQHF
clone size: many; J gene: TRBJ2-4; V gene: TRBV7-2; D gene: .; CDR3 DNA: TGTGCCAGCAGCTTAGAGAGGGGATCGGACATTCAGTACTTC; CDR3 protein: CASSLERGSDIQYF
clone size: .; J gene: TRBJ1-6; V gene: TRBV6-1; D gene: TRBD1; CDR3 DNA: TGTGCCAGCAGTGAAACTTCTCCGGGACAGGGGGCTTCACCCCTCCACTTT; CDR3 protein: CASSETSPGQGASPLHF
clone size: many; J gene: TRBJ1-3; V gene: TRBV7-6; D gene: .; CDR3 DNA: TGTGCCAGCAGCTTACGGTTCGGGGGAAACACCATATATTTT; CDR3 protein: CASSLRFGGNTIYF
clone size: few; J gene: TRBJ2-5; V gene: TRBV9; D gene: .; CDR3 DNA: TGTGCCAGCAGCCCCGACTACGGCGGGACCCAGTACTTC; CDR3 protein: CASSPDYGGTQYF
clone size: .; J gene: TRBJ2-1; V gene: TRBV20-1; D gene: .; CDR3 DNA: TGCAGTGCTAGAGATCGTCCGGGGCTCAATGAGCAGTTCTTC; CDR3 protein: CSARDRPGLNEQFF
clone size: many; J gene: TRBJ1-5; V gene: TRBV20-1; D gene: .; CDR3 DNA: TGCAGTGCTAGCAGGGGAGAACAGCCCCAGCATTTT; CDR3 protein: CSASRGEQPQHF
clone size: few; J gene: TRBJ1-6; V gene: TRBV12-3/TRBV12-4; D gene: TRBD1; CDR3 DNA: TGTGCCAGCAGTTCCCCGACAGGGAGAAATTCACCCCTCCACTTT; CDR3 protein: CASSSPTGRNSPLHF
clone size: few; J gene: TRBJ2-3; V gene: TRBV11-2; D gene: TRBD2; CDR3 DNA: TGTGCCAGCAGCCTAGGACTAGCGGGAGGAGGGAGCACAGATACGCAGTATTTT; CDR3 protein: CASSLGLAGGGSTDTQYF
clone size: many; J gene: TRBJ2-7; V gene: TRBV28; D gene: .; CDR3 DNA: TGTGCCAGCAGCCGATACTACGAGCAGTACTTC; CDR3 protein: CASSRYYEQYF
clone size: .; J gene: TRBJ2-5; V gene: TRBV20-1; D gene: TRBD2; CDR3 DNA: TGCAGTAGGTCCCCTAGCGGGAGTCTGGAGACCCAGTACTTC; CDR3 protein: CSRSPSGSLETQYF
clone size: few; J gene: TRBJ2-3; V gene: TRBV24-1; D gene: TRBD1; CDR3 DNA: TGTGCCACCAGTGACCCCGGGACAGGGTTCACAGATACGCAGTATTTT; CDR3 protein: CATSDPGTGFTDTQYF
clone size: .; J gene: TRBJ1-3; V gene: TRBV12-3/TRBV12-4; D gene: .; CDR3 DNA: TGTGCCAGCAGTTTAGTGCGGGGTGGAAACACCATATATTTT; CDR3 protein: CASSLVRGGNTIYF
clone size: .; J gene: TRBJ1-2; V gene: TRBV10-3; D gene: .; CDR3 DNA: TGTGCCATCAGTGAGTCCCTCAGGGAGCATGGCTACACCTTC; CDR3 protein: CAISESLREHGYTF
clone size: many; J gene: TRBJ2-1; V gene: TRBV5-6; D gene: TRBD2; CDR3 DNA: TGTGCCAGCAGCATAGGACTAGCGGGATACTACAATGAGCAGTTCTTC; CDR3 protein: CASSIGLAGYYNEQFF
clone size: few; J gene: TRBJ2-1; V gene: TRBV6-5; D gene: .; CDR3 DNA: TGTGCCAGCAGTTACTCTTCCAACTACAATGAGCAGTTCTTC; CDR3 protein: CASSYSSNYNEQFF
clone size: .; J gene: TRBJ2-1; V gene: TRBV7-9; D gene: TRBD2; CDR3 DNA: TGTGCCAGCAGCCTCGGACTAGCGGTTAACGTTGACAATGAGCAGTTCTTC; CDR3 protein: CASSLGLAVNVDNEQFF
clone size: many; J gene: TRBJ2-2; V gene: TRBV29-1; D gene: .; CDR3 DNA: TGCAGCGGCGGCCAGAGAACCGGGGAGCTGTTTTTT; CDR3 protein: CSGGQRTGELFF
clone size: many; J gene: TRBJ1-6; V gene: TRBV10-3; D gene: .; CDR3 DNA: TGTGCCATCAGTGAGCCAGGGGCTAGCCTGTCCTATAATTCACCCCTCCACTTT; CDR3 protein: CAISEPGASLSYNSPLHF